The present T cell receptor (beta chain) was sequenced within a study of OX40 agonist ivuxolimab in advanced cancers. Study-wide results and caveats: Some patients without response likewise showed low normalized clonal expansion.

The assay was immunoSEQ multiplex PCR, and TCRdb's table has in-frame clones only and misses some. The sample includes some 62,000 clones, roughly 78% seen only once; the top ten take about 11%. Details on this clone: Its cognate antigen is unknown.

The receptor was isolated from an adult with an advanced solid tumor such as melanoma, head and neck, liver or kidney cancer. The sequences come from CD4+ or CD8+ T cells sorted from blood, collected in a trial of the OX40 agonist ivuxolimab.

CDR3 DNA sequence: TGCACCAGCAGCCAAGGAGGGACCTTTAACTCCTATAATTCACCCCTCCACTTT. Protein: CTSSQGGTFNSYNSPLHF. The J gene is TRBJ1-6, the V gene TRBV1. TRBV1 is shown as a pseudogene. This CDR3 comprises 18 residues.